The 5 T cell receptor beta chains below were found in one sample sequenced in a study of cytomegalovirus exposure and HLA in healthy donors. TCRdb's copy holds only in-frame clones and misses some; the assay was immunoSEQ multiplex PCR. The table has 100,000 to 150,000 clones, approximately 94% seen once; the top ten hold approximately 1.2%. Material for sequencing was PBMCs. These receptors came from a young woman in good health and CMV-seronegative.

The chain carries TRBV5-6 and TRBJ2-6, with D maybe TRBD1 (5 bases). V was trimmed by 2 bases and J by 2 bases, leaving 11 bases between them. The CDR3 sequence is 16 residues long. CDR1 and CDR2 (germline): SGHDT, YYEEEE. CDR3 protein: CASSFARVTGANVLTF. In DNA form, the CDR3 reads TGTGCCAGCAGCTTTGCCAGGGTAACTGGGGCCAACGTCCTGACTTTC.

This clone appeared a single time. The V gene is TRBV7-9, the J gene TRBJ2-5, with 8 bases matching TRBD1. Germline V lookup: CDR1 SEHNR, CDR2 FQNEAQ (reference sequence). J lost 3 bases, V lost 4 bases, and 13 bases had no gene match. The CDR3 spans 17 residues. In DNA, the CDR3 is TGTGCCAGCAGCTCCGGGACAGGATCATGGGAGAAAGAGACCCAGTACTTC. This encodes CASSSGTGSWEKETQYF.

V usage is TRBV28 and J usage is TRBJ1-5, with a possible D match to TRBD1 (5 bases). V was cut by 4 bases and J by 4 bases, with 14 bases left in between. Germline V CDR1 and CDR2: MDHEN, SYDVKM. This CDR3 comprises 15 residues. CDR3 DNA: TGTGCCAGCAGTTACCACACAGGAATAAATCAGCCCCAGCATTTT. The encoded protein is CASSYHTGINQPQHF.

The V gene is TRBV2, the J gene TRBJ1-1, with 8 bases fitting TRBD1. Germline CDR1 is SNHLY and CDR2 is FYNNEI. Trimming took 6 bases from V and 3 from J; bases not matched to a gene: 12. The CDR3 runs to 16 residues. The CDR3 loop is CASSRQGTQPHTEAFF. The CDR3 DNA follows: TGTGCCAGCAGCAGACAGGGGACCCAACCTCACACTGAAGCTTTCTTT.

The rearrangement uses TRBV5-1 and TRBJ2-7, with 9 bases identical to TRBD1. J was trimmed by 5 bases and V by 3 bases; bases with no gene match: 6. CDR3 length: 14 amino acids. Germline-derived CDR1 and CDR2 are SGHRS and YFSETQ. This CDR3 is CASSYGTGQNEQYF. CDR3 coding DNA: TGCGCCAGCAGCTACGGGACAGGGCAGAACGAGCAGTACTTC.